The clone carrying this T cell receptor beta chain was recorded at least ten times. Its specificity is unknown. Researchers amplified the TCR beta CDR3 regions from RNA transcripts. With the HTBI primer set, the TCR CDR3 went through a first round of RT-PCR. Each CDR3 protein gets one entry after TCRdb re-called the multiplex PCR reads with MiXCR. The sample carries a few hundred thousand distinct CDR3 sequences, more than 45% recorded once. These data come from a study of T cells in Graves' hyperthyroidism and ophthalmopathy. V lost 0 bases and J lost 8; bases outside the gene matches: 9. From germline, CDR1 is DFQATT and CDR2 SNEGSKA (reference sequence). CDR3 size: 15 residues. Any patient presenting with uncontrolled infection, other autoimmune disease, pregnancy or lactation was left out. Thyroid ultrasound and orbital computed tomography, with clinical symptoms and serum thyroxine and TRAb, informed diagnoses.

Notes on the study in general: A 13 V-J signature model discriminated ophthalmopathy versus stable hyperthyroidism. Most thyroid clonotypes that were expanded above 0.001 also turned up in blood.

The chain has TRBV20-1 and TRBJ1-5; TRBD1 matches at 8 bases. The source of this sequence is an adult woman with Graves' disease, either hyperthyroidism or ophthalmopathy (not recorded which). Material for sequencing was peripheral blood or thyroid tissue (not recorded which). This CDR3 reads CSARDADREVEPQHF. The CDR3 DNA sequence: TGCAGTGCTAGAGACGCGGACAGGGAGGTAGAGCCCCAGCATTTT.